Listed below are T cell receptor beta chains from one sample, sequenced in a study of Ad26.COV2.S vaccination and SARS-CoV-2 variants. Some clones are missing from TCRdb's copy, which holds only in-frame ones; the method was immunoSEQ multiplex PCR. The table lists around 380,000 clones, about 85% of them singletons. The sample in question was peripheral blood, obtained in a trial of Ad26.COV2.S vaccine versus placebo. The receptors originated from a person aged 18 to 59 who received the Ad26.COV2.S COVID-19 vaccine or a placebo. CDR3s leave out the opening cysteine and the closing phenylalanine or tryptophan.

J: TRBJ1-4
V: TRBV10-2
CDR3: ASSNSGTGLFNEKLF

J: TRBJ2-1
V: TRBV18
CDR3: ASSPPGLALNEQF

J: TRBJ2-7
V: TRBV5-4
CDR3: ASSLLESYEQY

J: TRBJ1-2
V: TRBV28
CDR3: ASTADRASGYT

J: TRBJ1-2
V: TRBV7-2
CDR3: ASSFKPNTNYGYT

J: TRBJ2-1
V: TRBV5-1
CDR3: ASSRSGTPGGDEQF

J: TRBJ2-3
V: TRBV6-4
CDR3: ARKTEGGTDTQY

J: TRBJ2-1
V: TRBV18
CDR3: ASSALAGEQF

J: TRBJ2-5
V: TRBV5-1
CDR3: ASATNPGRQETQY

J: TRBJ1-1
V: TRBV25-1
CDR3: ASIPAGLNTEAF

J: TRBJ2-1
V: TRBV4-3
CDR3: ASSQGGGGHEQF

J: TRBJ1-1
V: TRBV2
CDR3: ASSVTGAAF

J: TRBJ1-2
V: TRBV6-5
CDR3: ASSLPSPEGGYT

J: TRBJ2-3
V: TRBV10-3
CDR3: AISESPPGANKDTQY

J: TRBJ1-2
V: TRBV20-1
CDR3: SASGYT

J: TRBJ1-3
V: TRBV6-5
CDR3: ASIGTGGNTIY

J: TRBJ1-2
V: TRBV19
CDR3: ASGHRGPDPLFNGYT

J: TRBJ2-1
V: TRBV2
CDR3: ASRAHTGTGGWGEQF

J: TRBJ2-7
V: TRBV10-2
CDR3: ASVAGVPYEQY

J: TRBJ2-1
V: TRBV4-1
CDR3: ASSQTGTRHNEQF

J: TRBJ2-7
V: TRBV7-2
CDR3: ASSSGQIYEQY